These 26 T cell receptor beta chains share one sample of origin, sequenced in a study of Ad26.COV2.S vaccination and SARS-CoV-2 variants (TCRdb year 2021). Reading the label with the study, this specimen's treatment or condition is: 15 to 20 received Ad26.COV2.S at low or high dose, single or two shots; roughly five received placebo; per-sample allocation not given. Repertoires of vaccine and placebo recipients were sequenced from samples taken on day 63 after the first injection. Library prep was done by the immunoSEQ multiplex PCR assay. The clones in this table, taken by TCRdb from immuneACCESS, are in-frame only. Not every clone is retained; where verified, under half of the shortfall comes from an unresolved V gene, and the cause of the rest is unknown. The sample table contains about 470,000 clones; only one count was recorded for 90% of them. The ten largest clonotypes hold approximately 4.5% of the sample.

The source was peripheral blood, collected in a trial of Ad26.COV2.S vaccine versus placebo. The receptors come from a person aged 18-65 years who received the Ad26.COV2.S COVID-19 vaccine or a placebo.

This clone was counted only a few times. The rearrangement links TRBV6-2 or TRBV6-3 to TRBJ2-1, with D possibly TRBD2 on 6 matching bases. The CDR3 contains 17 residues. Trimming left V 1 base short and J 1 base short, with 14 bases between. Germline loops: CDR1 MNHEY, CDR2 SVGEGT. The CDR3 sequence is CASSYFFGSGSYNEQFF. CDR3 nucleotide sequence: TGTGCCAGCAGTTACTTCTTCGGGAGTGGGTCCTACAATGAGCAGTTCTTC.

The rearrangement uses TRBV11-1 and TRBJ2-1; 10 bases align to TRBD2. The CDR3 spans 16 residues. V lost 5 bases to trimming and J lost 10 bases; unmatched junction nucleotides: 14. Looked up from germline, CDR1 is SGHAT and CDR2 is FQDESV (reference sequence). The CDR3 DNA is TGTGCCAGCAGCCCTTATTGGGGGACTAGCGCAAGAGAGCAGTTCTTC. This translates into CASSPYWGTSAREQFF.

The rearrangement links TRBV11-3 to TRBJ2-1, with TRBD1 matching 10 bases. This CDR3 spans 18 amino acids. The germline V gene encodes CDR1 SGHNT and CDR2 YENEEA. Losses at the gene ends were 1 base for V and 3 bases for J; bases not matched to a gene: 9. The CDR3: CASSLGGGRDRGYNEQFF. The CDR3 DNA reads as TGTGCCAGCAGCTTAGGAGGGGGTCGGGACAGGGGCTACAATGAGCAGTTCTTC.

CDR3 coding DNA: TGCGCCAGCAGCCAAGACCGGGACAGCGGCTGGGAGCAGTACTTC. This translates into CASSQDRDSGWEQYF. This sequence joins TRBV4-1 and TRBJ2-7; 7 nucleotides align to TRBD1. Trimming removed 0 bases from V and 7 bases from J; junction bases left unmatched: 9. CDR1 is MGHRA, CDR2 YSYEKL, per germline. The CDR3 sequence is 15 residues long.

The J gene is TRBJ2-1, the V gene TRBV10-3, with TRBD1 matching over 8 bases. The CDR3 consists of 17 residues. The V gene's germline CDR1 is ENHRY and CDR2 SYGVKD. V dropped 3 bases and J dropped 6; count of bases not matched to a gene: 13. The DNA for the CDR3 is TGTGCCATCAGTGACGGACAGGGAATGAGAGGGGGCAATGAGCAGTTCTTC. Amino acid sequence: CAISDGQGMRGGNEQFF.

V usage is TRBV3-1 (or the pseudogene TRBV3-2) and J usage is TRBJ2-7; 10 bases fit TRBD2. The CDR3 is 14 residues long. Germline V gene sequence: CDR1 LGHDT, CDR2 YNNKEL (reference sequence). V lost 3 bases, J lost 9 bases, and 8 bases stayed unmatched. Here the CDR3 reads CASSQGAGGPGQYF. DNA for the CDR3: TGTGCCAGCAGCCAGGGAGCGGGAGGGCCGGGGCAGTACTTC.

V and J are TRBV29-1 and TRBJ2-7; D may be TRBD1 (6 bases). Trimming removed 8 bases from V and 4 bases from J, with 21 bases in between. The germline gives CDR1 SQVTM, CDR2 ANQGSEA. The CDR3 is 14 residues long. The CDR3 region has the DNA TGCAGCCTGGGGGACATTCAATTCCATTACGAGCAGTACTTC. It translates to CSLGDIQFHYEQYF.

V gene TRBV9 combines with J gene TRBJ1-1; the match to TRBD1 covers 8 bases. The V gene's germline CDR1 is SGDLS and CDR2 YYNGEE. The CDR3 is made up of 14 amino acids. V dropped 2 bases and J dropped 6; count of bases not matched to a gene: 6. CDR3 region: CASSVDRGGPEAFF. CDR3 nucleotide sequence: TGTGCCAGCAGCGTCGACAGGGGAGGTCCTGAAGCTTTCTTT.

The chain combines TRBV28 with TRBJ1-1, with D possibly TRBD1 on 6 matching bases. CDR3 length: 14 amino acids. The germline V and J ends were trimmed by 1 base and 6 bases, with 12 bases remaining between them. Germline V gives CDR1 MDHEN, CDR2 SYDVKM. CDR3 sequence: CASSLFRGGSEAFF. CDR3 sequence (DNA): TGTGCCAGCAGTTTATTTAGGGGGGGGTCTGAAGCTTTCTTT.

This chain links TRBV9 with TRBJ2-7, with D possibly matching TRBD2 (7 bases). Trimming shortened V by 0 bases and J by 2 bases, and 12 bases separated the two germline ends. Per germline, CDR1 SGDLS and CDR2 YYNGEE. This CDR3 has 15 amino acids. The CDR3 sequence is CASSVAGGLAYEQYF. The CDR3 DNA sequence: TGTGCCAGCAGCGTAGCGGGGGGCCTTGCCTACGAGCAGTACTTC.

This clone has only a few counts. The chain carries TRBV7-9 and TRBJ1-1, with D unresolved. Germline V gives CDR1 SEHNR, CDR2 FQNEAQ (reference sequence). The CDR3 length is 14 residues. Trimming removed 5 bases from V and 1 base from J, with 11 bases in between. The CDR3 sequence is CASSARRGNTEAFF. As DNA, the CDR3 is TGTGCCAGCAGCGCCCGCCGAGGGAACACTGAAGCTTTCTTT.

The chain combines TRBV3-1 (or the pseudogene TRBV3-2) with TRBJ2-2, with D hard to call. Germline V gene lookup returns CDR1 LGHDT and CDR2 YNNKEL (reference sequence). The CDR3 totals 17 residues. The V gene lost 0 bases and the J gene lost 0 bases, with 11 bases spanning the gap. CDR3 in amino acids: CASSQEVGSSNTGELFF. CDR3 coding DNA: TGTGCCAGCAGCCAAGAAGTAGGTAGCTCGAACACCGGGGAGCTGTTTTTT.

The V and J genes are TRBV5-1 and TRBJ2-7; D uncertain. The CDR3 sequence is 12 residues long. From germline, CDR1 is SGHRS and CDR2 YFSETQ. V lost 4 bases and J lost 2, with 7 bases in between. CDR3 sequence (DNA): TGCGCCAGCAGCCTTGTCCCCTACGAGCAGTACTTC. Its translation is CASSLVPYEQYF.

The rearrangement uses TRBV5-1 and TRBJ2-4; D might be TRBD1 (7 bases). Trimming took off 1 base at V and 3 bases at J, with 11 bases between the two ends. The germline gives CDR1 SGHRS, CDR2 YFSETQ. The CDR3 is made up of 15 amino acids. The CDR3 spells CASSLTGEDKNIQYF. CDR3 nucleotide sequence: TGCGCCAGCAGCTTGACAGGGGAGGACAAAAACATTCAGTACTTC.

The rearrangement joins TRBV12-3 or TRBV12-4 to TRBJ1-2, with D unclear. There are 13 residues in the CDR3. Trimming stripped 5 bases from V and 4 bases from J, with 11 bases between. The CDR3 coding sequence is TGTGCCAGCAGTCCCGGGGTACTCTATGGCTACACCTTC. This translates into CASSPGVLYGYTF.

This chain connects TRBV10-3 to TRBJ2-3, with TRBD2 matching over 14 bases. Germline trimming cut 0 bases from V and 3 bases from J; bases unmatched to any gene: 8. Germline loops: CDR1 ENHRY, CDR2 SYGVKD. CDR3 size: 19 residues. This CDR3 reads CAISESMTSGRAKTDTQYF. The CDR3 DNA reads TGTGCCATCAGTGAGTCGATGACTAGCGGGAGGGCCAAGACAGATACGCAGTATTTT.

The V gene is TRBV5-1, the J gene TRBJ1-3; D is ambiguous. Trimming took off 0 bases at V and 2 bases at J, with 9 bases between the two ends. The CDR3 totals 15 residues. In germline, CDR1 is SGHRS, CDR2 YFSETQ. This chain's CDR3 is CASSLGRGTGNTIYF. As DNA, the CDR3 is TGCGCCAGCAGCTTGGGTCGGGGTACTGGAAACACCATATATTTT.

V usage is TRBV24-1 and J usage is TRBJ1-1, with D hard to call. V lost 4 bases to trimming and J lost 8 bases, with 13 bases between them. The germline V gene has CDR1 KGHDR and CDR2 SFDVKD. The CDR3 runs 13 residues. This chain's CDR3 is CATSDASFREAFF. The CDR3 region has the DNA TGTGCCACCAGTGACGCCTCGTTCCGCGAAGCTTTCTTT.

V is TRBV4-2 and J is TRBJ2-5, with no clear D. The CDR3 length is 16 residues. CDR1 is LGHNA and CDR2 is YNFKEQ in the germline V gene. V gave up 1 base and J gave up 0 bases, with 12 bases separating them. The CDR3 region is CASSQGAKSYQETQYF. CDR3 nucleotide sequence: TGTGCCAGCAGCCAAGGGGCAAAGTCCTACCAAGAGACCCAGTACTTC.

The gene calls are TRBV19 and TRBJ2-5; 10 positions match TRBD2. The V gene end was trimmed by 3 bases and the J gene end by 5 bases; junction bases not matched to a gene: 6. CDR3 length: 15 amino acids. Germline values: CDR1 LNHDA, CDR2 SQIVND (reference sequence). The CDR3 sequence is CASSMLAGDSETQYF. The CDR3, as DNA: TGTGCCAGTAGTATGCTAGCGGGAGACTCGGAGACCCAGTACTTC.

The chain combines TRBV29-1 with TRBJ2-1; no firm D call. This CDR3 is 11 amino acids long. Germline CDR1 and CDR2: SQVTM and ANQGSEA. V gave up 6 bases and J gave up 7 bases, with 10 bases separating them. The CDR3 DNA reads TGCAGCGTCCCGGACGGGAATGAGCAGTTCTTC. This codes for CSVPDGNEQFF.

V usage is TRBV3-1 (or the pseudogene TRBV3-2) and J usage is TRBJ2-2; a possible D gene is TRBD1 (7 bases). The CDR3 spans 14 residues. V was clipped by 1 base and J by 8 bases, with 11 bases between them. In germline, CDR1 is LGHDT, CDR2 YNNKEL (reference sequence). The CDR3 DNA reads as TGTGCCAGCAGCCAAGGCAGGGGGGTAGGGGAGCTGTTTTTT. The encoded protein is CASSQGRGVGELFF.

The gene calls are TRBV28 and TRBJ2-7; 8 bases map to TRBD1. CDR3 length: 14 amino acids. Per the germline V gene, CDR1 is MDHEN and CDR2 is SYDVKM. The trim removed 7 bases at V and 3 bases at J, leaving 8 bases unmatched. In DNA, the CDR3 is TGTGCCAGCACCCCTCACGGACAGGGCTACGAGCAGTACTTC. It is translated as CASTPHGQGYEQYF.

The V gene is TRBV7-2, the J gene TRBJ1-2, with 7 positions matching TRBD1. Looked up from germline, CDR1 is SGHTA and CDR2 is FQGNSA. This CDR3 is built from 18 residues. Unmatched junction bases numbered 19, after V lost 7 bases and J lost 2 bases. CDR3: CASTNVAGQLNLNYGYTF. CDR3 nucleotide sequence: TGTGCCAGCACGAACGTTGCGGGACAGCTAAACCTCAACTATGGCTACACCTTC.

V is TRBV6-2 or TRBV6-3 and J is TRBJ2-1; TRBD2 matches 8 bases. Germline lookup yields CDR1 MNHEY and CDR2 SVGEGT. The junction had 13 bases not matched to a gene; V was cut back by 2 bases and J by 7 bases. This CDR3 comprises 17 residues. CDR3 sequence reads: CASSYLLGTRKWNEQFF. In nucleotides, the CDR3 is TGTGCCAGCAGTTACCTCTTGGGGACTAGAAAATGGAATGAGCAGTTCTTC.

The chain joins TRBV4-3 to TRBJ2-1; a possible D gene is TRBD2 (6 bases). The V gene lost 0 bases and the J gene lost 1 base, with 13 bases spanning the gap. The CDR3 contains 17 residues. Germline values: CDR1 LGHNA, CDR2 YSLEER. In DNA, the CDR3 is TGCGCCAGCAGCCAAGAATTAGTGGGAGGATCCTACAATGAGCAGTTCTTC. This gives the protein CASSQELVGGSYNEQFF.